The rows below give T cell receptor beta chains drawn from one sample of a study of identical twins. TCRdb ran MiXCR on the 5' RACE reads and lists one entry per CDR3 protein. The table lists about 520,000 distinct CDR3 sequences, 20% to 25% of them singletons, with about 0.91% in the top ten. These same data were also listed under a study on T cells expressing NK-cell markers.

Sequencing used CD4+ T cells sorted from blood. The receptor set was obtained from a woman aged 18-29 years in good health. Both conserved end residues are part of each CDR3. The order of the fields is clone size, J gene, V gene, CDR3 length, D gene, CDR3 DNA, CDR3 protein. The D gene is left open where the match is weak. Part of the rows lack a size; the others show once, few, many or a class for expanded clones.

- | TRBJ2-2 | TRBV5-1 | 15 | - | TGCGCCAGCAGCTTCGGTAGCAGCAACACCGGGGAGCTGTTTTTT | CASSFGSSNTGELFF
- | TRBJ1-5 | TRBV2 | 15 | TRBD1 | TGTGCCAGCAAAGGAGGACAGGGCGTCAATCAGCCCCAGCATTTT | CASKGGQGVNQPQHF
many | TRBJ2-1 | TRBV18 | 12 | - | TGTGCCAGCTCACCCCCGTCGAATGAGCAGTTCTTC | CASSPPSNEQFF
- | TRBJ2-2 | TRBV20-1 | 13 | - | TGCAGTGCTGTGCACCTTAACACCGGGGAGCTGTTTTTT | CSAVHLNTGELFF
- | TRBJ2-2 | TRBV4-3 | 16 | TRBD2 | TGCGCCAGCAGCCCGCGATCTAGCGGGAGTACCGGGGAGCTGTTTTTT | CASSPRSSGSTGELFF
many | TRBJ1-5 | TRBV12-3/TRBV12-4 | 14 | - | TGTGCCAGCAGCTTACGGGTTGGCAATCAGCCCCAGCATTTT | CASSLRVGNQPQHF
few | TRBJ2-1 | TRBV4-2 | 18 | TRBD2 | TGTGCCAGCAGCCAAGGTAGAGGGCCTAGCGGGGAAGGTTGGGAGCAGTTCTTC | CASSQGRGPSGEGWEQFF
few | TRBJ2-3 | TRBV7-8 | 15 | - | TGTGCCAGCAGCCCCCTACGGCTAGGCGCAGATACGCAGTATTTT | CASSPLRLGADTQYF
- | TRBJ2-1 | TRBV5-1 | 13 | TRBD2 | TGCGCCAGCAGCTTGGTCCCTAGCGGGGGCGGTTTCTTC | CASSLVPSGGGFF
many | TRBJ2-3 | TRBV5-5 | 12 | - | TGTGCCAGCAGCACGCGCCAGGATACGCAGTATTTT | CASSTRQDTQYF